This TCR beta chain was profiled in a study of radiotherapy plus CTLA-4 blockade in lung cancer. Study-level background: Disease control reached under 35%, with objective responses in over 15%. Study observations and caveats: The best predictor of response was reported to be early blood T cell clone dynamics, with interferon-beta. Some TCR clones had been derived from tumors. These clones expanded in peripheral blood after radiotherapy plus ipilimumab.

Clones were read by immunoSEQ multiplex PCR, and TCRdb kept only the in-frame ones, dropping some. The sample lists approximately 110,000 clones, around 84% occurring once. The CDR3 consists of 18 residues. The V segment lost 5 bases and the J segment 1 base; nucleotides outside the gene matches: 13. CDR1 is SGHRS and CDR2 is YFSETQ in the germline V gene. Comments on this clone: The antigen remains undetermined.

The study gave focal radiation plus ipilimumab CTLA-4 blockade to patients with chemo-refractory metastatic non-small-cell lung cancer. The receptor's source is a human donor with non-small cell lung cancer that progressed on radiotherapy plus ipilimumab. Some clones in this sample may be carry-over from other donors' samples. The material was peripheral blood, obtained from a patient treated with radiotherapy plus ipilimumab. This rearrangement joins TRBV5-1 to TRBJ2-2, with 8 positions matching TRBD1. CDR3 nucleotides: TGCGCCAGCAGTTCACGATATTCCGGGACAGGGAACACCGGGGAGCTGTTTTTT. Protein: CASSSRYSGTGNTGELFF.